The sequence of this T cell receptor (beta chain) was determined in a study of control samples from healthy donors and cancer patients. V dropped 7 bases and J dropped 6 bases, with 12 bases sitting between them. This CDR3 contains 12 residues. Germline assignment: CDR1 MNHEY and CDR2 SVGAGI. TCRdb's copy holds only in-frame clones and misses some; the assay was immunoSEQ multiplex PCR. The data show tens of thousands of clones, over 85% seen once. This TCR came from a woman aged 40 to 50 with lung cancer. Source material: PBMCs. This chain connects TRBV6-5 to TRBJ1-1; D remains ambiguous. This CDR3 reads CASTPPGSEAFF. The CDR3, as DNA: TGTGCCAGCACCCCTCCGGGGTCTGAAGCTTTCTTT.